The clone carrying this T cell receptor beta chain appeared once. Its antigen is undetermined. The data were produced by immunoSEQ multiplex PCR, yet TCRdb's version contains in-frame clones alone and is incomplete. Among nearly 300,000 clones listed, less than 85% were seen once. This entry comes from a study of cytotoxic CD8 clonotypes in ibrutinib-treated CLL. Overall study findings and caveats: T-cell clonality at baseline went above that of age-matched healthy donors and rose and fell with circulating CD8+ T-cell counts.

V lost 5 bases and J 4 bases, leaving 18 bases between the germline ends. This CDR3 comprises 15 residues. Germline V gives CDR1 ENHRY, CDR2 SYGVKD. Cryopreserved PBMCs supplied about 2.1 micrograms of genomic DNA for TCR beta libraries. The receptor was derived from a human donor with chronic lymphocytic leukemia. V gene TRBV10-3 combines with J gene TRBJ2-7; D may correspond to TRBD1 or TRBD2 (6 bases each). Here the sequenced sample was PBMCs, taken at disease progression, from a patient treated with ibrutinib. Written as DNA, the CDR3 is TGTGCCATCAGTAGTGGGGGGCCTCCGTGGTACGAGCAGTACTTC. This gives the protein CAISSGGPPWYEQYF.